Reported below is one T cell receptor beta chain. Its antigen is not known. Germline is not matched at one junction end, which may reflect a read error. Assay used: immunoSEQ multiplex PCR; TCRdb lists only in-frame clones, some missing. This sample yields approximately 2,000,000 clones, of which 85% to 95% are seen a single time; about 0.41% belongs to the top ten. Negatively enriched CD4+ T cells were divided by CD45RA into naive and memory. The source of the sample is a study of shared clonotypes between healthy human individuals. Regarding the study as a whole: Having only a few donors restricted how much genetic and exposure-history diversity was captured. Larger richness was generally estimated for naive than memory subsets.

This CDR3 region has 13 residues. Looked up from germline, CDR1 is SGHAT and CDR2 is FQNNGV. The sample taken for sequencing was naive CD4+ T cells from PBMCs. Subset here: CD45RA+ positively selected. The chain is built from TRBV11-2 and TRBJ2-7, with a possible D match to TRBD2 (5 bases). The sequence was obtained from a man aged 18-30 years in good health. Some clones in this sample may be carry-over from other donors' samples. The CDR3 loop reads CASSKRVGELGHF. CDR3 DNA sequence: TGTGCCAGCAGTAAGAGGGTTGGGGAGCTTGGCCACTTC. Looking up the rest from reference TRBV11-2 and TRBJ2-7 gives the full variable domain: EAGVAQSPRYKIIEKRQSVAFWCNPISGHATLYWYQQILGQGPKLLIQFQNNGVVDDSQLPKDRFSAERLKGVDSTLKIQPAKLEDSAVYLCASSKRVGELGHFGPGTRLTVT.